This paragraph covers one T cell receptor (beta chain) sequence. V was clipped by 1 base and J by 0 bases, with 8 bases between them. CDR1 and CDR2 (germline): SGHDT, YYEEEE. The CDR3 has 15 residues. Treatment given: around 19 received Ad26.COV2.S at low or high dose, single or two shots; 5 received placebo; per-sample allocation not given. Sampling was performed 63 days after the first vaccine or placebo injection. This entry is derived from a study of Ad26.COV2.S vaccination and SARS-CoV-2 variants. Study overall: Ad26.COV2.S arm of COV1001 included the donor. The vaccine Ad26.COV2.S was put into the muscle once, or twice with 56 days between.

The table came from immunoSEQ multiplex PCR; TCRdb's copy has only in-frame clones and leaves some out. The sample has some 390,000 clones; around 85% are singletons. The chain joins TRBV5-6 to TRBJ1-5; TRBD1 might be the D (5 bases). The starting material was peripheral blood, obtained in a trial of Ad26.COV2.S vaccine versus placebo. The receptor comes from a person between 18 and 65 years old who received the Ad26.COV2.S COVID-19 vaccine or a placebo. CDR3 bases: TGTGCCAGCAGCTTGTTGGGGGATAGCAATCAGCCCCAGCATTTT. Its translation: CASSLLGDSNQPQHF.